This TCR beta chain was obtained from a study of neurological immune-mediated disorders. General observations from the study: None of the CDR3 amino acid sequences of expanded clones recurred across subjects, suggesting private repertoires in all groups.

The V gene's germline CDR1 is SEHNR and CDR2 FQNEAQ (reference sequence). Trimming left V 1 base short and J 4 bases short, with 16 bases between. This CDR3 has 17 residues. By 5'RACE with 10-nucleotide random UMIs, the cDNA was made. Every sequencing run produced over 160 million TCR-beta sequences, and the sequences from any one run covered 15-18 subjects. TCRdb ran MiXCR on the 5' RACE reads and lists one entry per CDR3 protein. Of tens of thousands of distinct CDR3 sequences in the sample, 14% were seen once. This clonotype was detected ten times or more. Its antigen remains unidentified. Specimen: PBMCs. V gene TRBV7-9 combines with J gene TRBJ1-4; D remains unclear. The clonotype comes from a woman aged 45-65 years with HTLV-1-associated myelopathy (HAM/TSP). The CDR3 spells CASSLVLLVANNEKLFF. The CDR3 nucleotides are TGTGCCAGCAGCTTAGTACTTCTTGTGGCCAATAATGAAAAACTGTTTTTT.